This TCR beta chain was retrieved from a study of blood T cells in healthy people across ages. CDR3 size: 15 residues. Looked up from germline, CDR1 is MNHNY and CDR2 is SVGAGI (reference sequence). Then a second PCR, running about 7 to 11 cycles, was carried out with a sample-barcoded 5' primer and a J-beta primer mix. Each CDR3 protein is one row after TCRdb ran MiXCR on the 5' RACE reads. The sample includes over a million distinct CDR3 sequences, approximately 42% of them seen just once. As concerns this clonotype: Its antigen is still unknown. The junction does not match germline at one end; this may be a read error.

Whole-study results and caveats: Per million T cells, the diversity of TCR beta decreased roughly linearly as age advanced. The long-lived group displayed more naive CD4+ cells, plus higher diversity, than the aged donors did.

The chain combines TRBV6-6 with TRBJ2-7; 8 bases line up with TRBD1. Sequenced sample: blood. The receptor's source is a woman under 30 in good health. The CDR3: CTSSYSDREVYEQYF. The CDR3 nucleotides are TGTACCAGCAGTTACTCGGACAGGGAGGTCTACGAGCAGTACTTC.